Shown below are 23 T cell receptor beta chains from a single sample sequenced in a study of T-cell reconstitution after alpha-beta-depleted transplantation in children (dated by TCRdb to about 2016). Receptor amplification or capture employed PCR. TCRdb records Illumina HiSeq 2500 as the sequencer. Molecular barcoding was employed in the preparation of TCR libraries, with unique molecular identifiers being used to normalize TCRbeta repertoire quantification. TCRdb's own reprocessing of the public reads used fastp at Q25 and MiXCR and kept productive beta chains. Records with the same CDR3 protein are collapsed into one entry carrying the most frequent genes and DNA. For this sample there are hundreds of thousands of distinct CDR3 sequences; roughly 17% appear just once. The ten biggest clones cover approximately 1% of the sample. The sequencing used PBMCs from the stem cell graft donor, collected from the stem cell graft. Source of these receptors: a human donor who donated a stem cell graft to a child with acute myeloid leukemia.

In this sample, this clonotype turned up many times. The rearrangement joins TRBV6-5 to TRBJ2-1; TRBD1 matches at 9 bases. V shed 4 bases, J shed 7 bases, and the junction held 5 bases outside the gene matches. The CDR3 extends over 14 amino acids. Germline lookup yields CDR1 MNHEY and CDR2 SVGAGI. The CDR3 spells CASSLGTGRNEQFF. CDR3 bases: TGTGCCAGCAGTTTGGGGACAGGGAGAAATGAGCAGTTCTTC.

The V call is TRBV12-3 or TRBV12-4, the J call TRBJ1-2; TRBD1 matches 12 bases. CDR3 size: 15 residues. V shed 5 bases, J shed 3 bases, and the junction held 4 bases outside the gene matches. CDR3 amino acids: CASSLGTGGYYGYTF. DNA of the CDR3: TGTGCCAGCAGTCTGGGGACAGGGGGCTACTATGGCTACACCTTC.

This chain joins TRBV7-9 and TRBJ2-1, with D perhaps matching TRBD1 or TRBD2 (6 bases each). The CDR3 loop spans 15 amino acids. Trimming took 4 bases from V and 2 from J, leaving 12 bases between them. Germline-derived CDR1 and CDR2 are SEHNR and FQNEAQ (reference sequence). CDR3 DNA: TGTGCCAGCAGCTGGAGGGGGGAAACCTACAATGAGCAGTTCTTC. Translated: CASSWRGETYNEQFF.

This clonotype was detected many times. CDR3 amino acids: CASSGRTGGVYGYTF. CDR3 in DNA: TGTGCCAGCAGCGGTCGGACAGGGGGCGTCTATGGCTACACCTTC. The chain carries TRBV7-9 and TRBJ1-2, with 11 bases lining up with TRBD1. The junction had 6 bases not matched to a gene; V was cut back by 5 bases and J by 4 bases. Germline V gives CDR1 SEHNR, CDR2 FQNEAQ (reference sequence). This CDR3 has 15 residues.

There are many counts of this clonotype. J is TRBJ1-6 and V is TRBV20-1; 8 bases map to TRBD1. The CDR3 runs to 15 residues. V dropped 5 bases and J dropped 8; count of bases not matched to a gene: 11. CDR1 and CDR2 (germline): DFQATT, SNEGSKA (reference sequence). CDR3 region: CSAFILRTGYSPLHF. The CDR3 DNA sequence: TGCAGTGCTTTCATCTTGAGGACAGGGTATTCACCCCTCCACTTT.

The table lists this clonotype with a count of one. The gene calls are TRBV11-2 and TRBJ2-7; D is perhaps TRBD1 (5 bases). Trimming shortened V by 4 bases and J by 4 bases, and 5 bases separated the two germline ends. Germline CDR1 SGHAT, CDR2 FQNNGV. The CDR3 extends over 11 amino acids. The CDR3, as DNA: TGTGCCAGCAGCTACAGGTACGAGCAGTACGTC. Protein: CASSYRYEQYV.

This CDR3 reads CASSEDSHLVSYRGPSSYEQYV. CDR3 DNA: TGTGCCAGCAGTGAAGATTCCCACTTGGTGAGTTACCGGGGGCCGAGCTCCTACGAGCAGTACGTC. The rearrangement joins TRBV2 to TRBJ2-7; D may be TRBD1 or TRBD2 (6 bases each). The CDR3 runs 22 residues. Germline V gene data show CDR1 as SNHLY and CDR2 as FYNNEI. Trimming left V 1 base short and J 0 bases short, with 31 bases between.

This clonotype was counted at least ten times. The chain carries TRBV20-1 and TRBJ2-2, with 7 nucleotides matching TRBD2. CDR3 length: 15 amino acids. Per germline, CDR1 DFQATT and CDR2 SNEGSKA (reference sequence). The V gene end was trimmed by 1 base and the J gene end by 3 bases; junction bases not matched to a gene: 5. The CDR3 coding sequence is TGCAGTGCTAGAGTACCGGGACTATACACCGGGGAGCTGTTTTTT. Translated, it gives CSARVPGLYTGELFF.

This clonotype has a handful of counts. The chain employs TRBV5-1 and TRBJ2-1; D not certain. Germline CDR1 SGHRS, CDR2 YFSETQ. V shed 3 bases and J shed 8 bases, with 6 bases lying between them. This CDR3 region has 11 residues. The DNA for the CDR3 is TGCGCCAGCAGCTCCCCCCATGAGCAGTTCTTC. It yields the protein CASSSPHEQFF.

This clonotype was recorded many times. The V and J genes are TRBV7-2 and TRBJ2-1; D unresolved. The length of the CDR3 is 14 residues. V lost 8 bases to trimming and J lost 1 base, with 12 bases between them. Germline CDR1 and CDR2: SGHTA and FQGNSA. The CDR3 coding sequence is TGTGCCAGCCGGAACCCACGTTCCTACAATGAGCAGTTCTTC. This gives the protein CASRNPRSYNEQFF.

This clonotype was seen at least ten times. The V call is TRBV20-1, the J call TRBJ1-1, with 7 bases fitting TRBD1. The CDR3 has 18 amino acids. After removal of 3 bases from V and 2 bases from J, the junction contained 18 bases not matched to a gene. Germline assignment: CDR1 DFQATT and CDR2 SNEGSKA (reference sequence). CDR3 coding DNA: TGCAGTGCTAGGGGGGCTATTGGGACAGCGGAAAGTAACACTGAAGCTTTCTTT. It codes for CSARGAIGTAESNTEAFF.

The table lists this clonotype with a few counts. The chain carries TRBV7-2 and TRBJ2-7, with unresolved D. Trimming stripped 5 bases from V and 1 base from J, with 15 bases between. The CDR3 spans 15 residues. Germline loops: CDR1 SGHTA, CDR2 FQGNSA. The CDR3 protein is CASSPMEAPSYEQYF. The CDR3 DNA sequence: TGTGCCAGCAGCCCTATGGAAGCCCCGTCCTACGAGCAGTACTTC. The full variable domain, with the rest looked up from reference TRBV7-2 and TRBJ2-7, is GAGVSQSPSNKVTEKGKDVELRCDPISGHTALYWYRQSLGQGLEFLIYFQGNSAPDKSGLPSDRFSAERTGGSVSTLTIQRTQQEDSAVYLCASSPMEAPSYEQYFGPGTRLTVT.

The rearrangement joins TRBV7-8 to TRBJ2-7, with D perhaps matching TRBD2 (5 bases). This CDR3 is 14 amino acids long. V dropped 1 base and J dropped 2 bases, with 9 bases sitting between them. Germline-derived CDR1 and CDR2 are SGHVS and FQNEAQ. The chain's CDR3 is CASSLDLGTYEQYF. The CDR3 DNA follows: TGTGCCAGCAGCTTAGATCTCGGGACCTACGAGCAGTACTTC.

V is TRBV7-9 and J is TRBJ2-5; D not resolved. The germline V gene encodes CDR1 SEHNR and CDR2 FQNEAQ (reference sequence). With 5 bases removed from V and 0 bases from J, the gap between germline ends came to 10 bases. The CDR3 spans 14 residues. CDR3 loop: CASSPDEYQETQYF. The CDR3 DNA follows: TGTGCCAGCAGCCCAGACGAGTACCAAGAGACCCAGTACTTC.

The CDR3 nucleotides are TGTGCCAGCGGCGGCGACGGTCAGCCCCAGCATTTT. Its translation: CASGGDGQPQHF. This chain links TRBV25-1 with TRBJ1-5, with D unresolved. The V end lost 8 bases, the J end lost 6 bases, and 11 bases lay between the germline ends. The CDR3 runs 12 residues. From germline, CDR1 is MGHDK and CDR2 SYGVNS.

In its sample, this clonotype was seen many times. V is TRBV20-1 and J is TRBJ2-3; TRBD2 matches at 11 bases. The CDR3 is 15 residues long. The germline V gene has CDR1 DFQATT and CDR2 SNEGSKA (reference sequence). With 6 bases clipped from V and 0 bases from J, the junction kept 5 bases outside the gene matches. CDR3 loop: CSARGLADSTDTQYF. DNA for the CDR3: TGCAGTGCCAGGGGACTAGCGGACAGCACAGATACGCAGTATTTT.

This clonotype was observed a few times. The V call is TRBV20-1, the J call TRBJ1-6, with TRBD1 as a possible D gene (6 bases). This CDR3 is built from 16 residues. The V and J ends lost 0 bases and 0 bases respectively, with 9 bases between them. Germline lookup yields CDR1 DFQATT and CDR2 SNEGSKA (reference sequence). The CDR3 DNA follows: TGCAGTGCTAGAGAAGGGGGACCCTCCTATAATTCACCCCTCCACTTT. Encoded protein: CSAREGGPSYNSPLHF.

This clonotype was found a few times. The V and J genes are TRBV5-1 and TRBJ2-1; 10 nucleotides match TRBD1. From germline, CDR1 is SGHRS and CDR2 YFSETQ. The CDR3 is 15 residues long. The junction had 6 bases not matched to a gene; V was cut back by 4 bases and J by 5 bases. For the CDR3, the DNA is TGCGCCAGCAGCAAGGGGACAGGGGTTAACAATGAGCAGTTCTTC. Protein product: CASSKGTGVNNEQFF.

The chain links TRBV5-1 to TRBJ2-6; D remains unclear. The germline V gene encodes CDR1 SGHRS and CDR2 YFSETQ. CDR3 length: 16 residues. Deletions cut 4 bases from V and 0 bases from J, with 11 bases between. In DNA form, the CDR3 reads TGCGCCAGCAGCCCGCTGATGAGCTCTGGGGCCAACGTCCTGACTTTC. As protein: CASSPLMSSGANVLTF. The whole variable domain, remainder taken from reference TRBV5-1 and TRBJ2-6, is KAGVTQTPRYLIKTRGQQVTLSCSPISGHRSVSWYQQTPGQGLQFLFEYFSETQRNKGNFPGRFSGRQFSNSRSEMNVSTLELGDSALYLCASSPLMSSGANVLTFGAGSRLTVL.

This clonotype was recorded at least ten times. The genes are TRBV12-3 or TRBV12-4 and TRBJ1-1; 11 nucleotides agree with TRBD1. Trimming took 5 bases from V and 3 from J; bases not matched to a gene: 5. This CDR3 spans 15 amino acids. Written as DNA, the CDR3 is TGTGCCAGCAGTCGGGGGGACAGGGGGTACACTGAAGCTTTCTTT. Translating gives CASSRGDRGYTEAFF.

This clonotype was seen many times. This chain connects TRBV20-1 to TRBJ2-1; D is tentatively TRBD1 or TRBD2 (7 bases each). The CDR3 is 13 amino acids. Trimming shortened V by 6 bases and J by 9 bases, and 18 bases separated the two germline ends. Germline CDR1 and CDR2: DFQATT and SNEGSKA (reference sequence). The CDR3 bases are TGCAGTGCCCTCCCAGGGGGGGCGGGTGAGCAGTTCTTC. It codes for CSALPGGAGEQFF.

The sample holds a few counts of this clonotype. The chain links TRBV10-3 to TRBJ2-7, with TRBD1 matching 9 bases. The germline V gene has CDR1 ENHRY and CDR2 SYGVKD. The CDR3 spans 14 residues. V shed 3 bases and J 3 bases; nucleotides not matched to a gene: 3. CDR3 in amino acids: CAISDKGQGYEQYF. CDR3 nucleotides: TGTGCCATCAGTGATAAGGGACAGGGCTACGAGCAGTACTTC.

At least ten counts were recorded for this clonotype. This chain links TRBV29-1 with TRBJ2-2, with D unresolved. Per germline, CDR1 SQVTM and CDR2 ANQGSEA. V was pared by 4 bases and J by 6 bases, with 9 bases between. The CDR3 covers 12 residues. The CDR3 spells CSVGTGPGELFF. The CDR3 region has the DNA TGCAGCGTTGGAACCGGTCCCGGGGAGCTGTTTTTT.